This record looks at one T cell receptor (beta chain) sequence and its context. Antigen unknown. The data derive from a study of radiotherapy plus CTLA-4 blockade in lung cancer. The wider study: Objective response rate was around 20%; disease control rate, around 31%. Study-level findings and limits: TCR clones originating in tumors grew in number in blood after radiotherapy plus ipilimumab.

Repertoires were generated with immunoSEQ multiplex PCR, while TCRdb's copy carries only in-frame clones and drops some. The table includes 75,000 to 100,000 clones, approximately 85% detected once. J lost 5 bases, V lost 0 bases, and 7 bases had no gene match. The CDR3 runs 17 residues. Germline V gene data show CDR1 as WNHNN and CDR2 as SYGVQD (reference sequence). This TCR was sampled from a human donor with non-small cell lung cancer who had a partial response to radiotherapy plus ipilimumab. V is TRBV10-1 and J is TRBJ2-1, with 10 bases fitting TRBD2. The specimen comprised peripheral blood, sampled from a patient treated with radiotherapy plus ipilimumab. The CDR3, as DNA: TGCGCCAGCAGTGAGTCGCTAGCGGGAGTCCCGAACAATGAGCAGTTCTTC. Translating it yields CASSESLAGVPNNEQFF.